The 23 T cell receptor beta chains in this list originate from one sample, sequenced in a study of blood T cells in healthy people across ages. Primers used in a second PCR of roughly 6 to 12 cycles were a sample-barcoded 5' primer and a J-beta primer mix. TCRdb itself ran the 5' RACE reads through MiXCR, one entry per CDR3 protein. This table holds over 950,000 distinct CDR3 sequences, about two fifths found once. Sequenced material: blood. These TCRs come from a young man in good health.

The rearrangement joins TRBV20-1 to TRBJ1-2; 7 nucleotides agree with TRBD1. Germline V gives CDR1 DFQATT, CDR2 SNEGSKA (reference sequence). This CDR3 has 13 residues. The CDR3 region has the DNA TGCATTGCCCGGGACAGCCTCAACTATGGCTACACCTTC. Protein product: CIARDSLNYGYTF.

This clonotype was detected many times. The chain combines TRBV20-1 with TRBJ1-2; the D is unclear. The CDR3 runs 11 residues. Germline CDR1 reads DFQATT; CDR2 reads SNEGSKA (reference sequence). The V and J ends lost 3 bases and 2 bases respectively, with 4 bases between them. The CDR3 reads CSASYNYGYTF. The CDR3 DNA is TGCAGTGCTAGTTACAACTATGGCTACACCTTC.

This clonotype was observed a handful of times. J is TRBJ1-1 and V is TRBV23-1; TRBD1 matches 9 bases. TRBV23-1 is an ORF, and what it does is uncertain. Trimming took 9 bases from V and 0 from J; bases not matched to a gene: 8. This CDR3 contains 15 residues. The CDR3, as DNA: TGCGCCAGTAGGGACAGGGTTCCGGTGAACACTGAAGCTTTCTTT. Translated, it gives CASRDRVPVNTEAFF.

V gene TRBV6-5 combines with J gene TRBJ2-1; no definite D call. The CDR3 totals 17 residues. Trimming shortened V by 0 bases and J by 8 bases, and 20 bases separated the two germline ends. CDR1 MNHEY and CDR2 SVGAGI come from the germline V gene. In nucleotides, the CDR3 is TGTGCCAGCAGTTACTCGCCGGGCGTACGGAAGGAAGATGAGCAGTTCTTC. Protein: CASSYSPGVRKEDEQFF.

This clonotype was counted a few times. This chain joins TRBV20-1 and TRBJ2-3; 7 positions agree with TRBD1. Germline CDR1 reads DFQATT; CDR2 reads SNEGSKA (reference sequence). The trim removed 6 bases at V and 5 bases at J, leaving 14 bases unmatched. The CDR3 totals 15 residues. The CDR3 loop is CSALRPTGPKDTQYF. The CDR3 DNA reads TGCAGTGCCCTACGCCCGACAGGGCCAAAAGATACGCAGTATTTT.

The chain couples TRBV6-5 to TRBJ1-1; 7 positions agree with TRBD1. V gave up 6 bases and J gave up 3 bases; unmatched junction bases: 7. This CDR3 comprises 14 residues. From germline, CDR1 is MNHEY and CDR2 SVGAGI. The chain's CDR3 is CASRTTTGDTEAFF. In DNA, the CDR3 is TGTGCCAGCAGAACCACCACAGGGGACACTGAAGCTTTCTTT.

This clonotype was counted at least ten times. The chain employs TRBV12-3 or TRBV12-4 and TRBJ1-1; D is perhaps TRBD1 (5 bases). Trimming took 6 bases from V and 1 from J, leaving 6 bases between them. The CDR3 spans 12 residues. CDR3 sequence reads: CASRGGNTEAFF. The CDR3 coding sequence is TGTGCCAGCAGGGGGGGGAACACTGAAGCTTTCTTT.

As to this clonotype: The junction differs from germline at one of its ends, possibly a read error. The rearrangement joins TRBV5-1 to TRBJ2-2, with no clear D. This CDR3 is 12 amino acids long. Germline V gene lookup returns CDR1 SGHRS and CDR2 YFSETQ. CDR3 DNA: TGCGTCAGCAGCGAAAGGTCCGGGGAGCTGTTTTTT. Residues: CVSSERSGELFF.

The chain combines TRBV27 with TRBJ1-2; a possible D gene is TRBD1 (6 bases). The CDR3 length is 15 residues. Per germline, CDR1 MNHEY and CDR2 SMNVEV (reference sequence). The V end was cut by 6 bases, the J end by 2 bases, with 16 bases between. CDR3 in DNA: TGTGCCAGCAGCTCGACAGGCCTCTGGAACTATGGCTACACCTTC. This codes for CASSSTGLWNYGYTF.

This clonotype appeared a few times. The CDR3 here is CASTGADGYTF. CDR3 sequence (DNA): TGTGCCAGCACGGGTGCAGACGGCTACACCTTC. The rearrangement links TRBV6-6 to TRBJ1-2; the D is unclear. The ends were cut back, 7 bases at V and 8 bases at J, with 11 bases in the middle. CDR3 size: 11 residues. The germline CDR1 and CDR2 sequences are MNHNY and SVGAGI (reference sequence).

CDR3 in amino acids: CASSRQVYNEQFF. CDR3 nucleotide sequence: TGCGCCAGCAGCCGACAGGTGTACAATGAGCAGTTCTTC. The chain couples TRBV4-1 to TRBJ2-1; weak D call: TRBD1 (6 bases). CDR1 is MGHRA and CDR2 is YSYEKL in the germline V gene. The CDR3 covers 13 residues. The germline V and J ends were trimmed by 4 bases and 4 bases, with 8 bases remaining between them.

The V gene is TRBV6-5, the J gene TRBJ2-1; 7 positions match TRBD1. The CDR3 extends over 15 amino acids. V was clipped by 5 bases and J by 3 bases; unmatched bases: 7. Germline V CDR1 and CDR2: MNHEY, SVGAGI. CDR3 nucleotides: TGTGCCAGCAGTCCACAACAGGGGAACTACAATGAGCAGTTCTTC. It translates to CASSPQQGNYNEQFF.

The rearrangement joins TRBV6-5 to TRBJ2-3, with TRBD2 matching 10 bases. Trimming removed 0 bases from V and 1 base from J; junction bases left unmatched: 7. Germline loops: CDR1 MNHEY, CDR2 SVGAGI. The CDR3 spans 18 residues. The chain's CDR3 is CASSYSKYLAGGTDTQYF. DNA of the CDR3: TGTGCCAGCAGTTACTCGAAATATCTAGCGGGGGGCACAGATACGCAGTATTTT.

The genes are TRBV19 and TRBJ2-2; 7 nucleotides align to TRBD2. Per the germline V gene, CDR1 is LNHDA and CDR2 is SQIVND (reference sequence). The CDR3 is 14 amino acids. Losses at the gene ends were 5 bases for V and 7 bases for J; bases not matched to a gene: 7. The CDR3 sequence: CASSRSGGYGELFF. Here the CDR3 DNA reads TGTGCCAGTAGTCGGTCGGGGGGATACGGGGAGCTGTTTTTT.

The J gene is TRBJ1-5, the V gene TRBV27; D not certain. The CDR3 is 15 amino acids. The V gene's germline CDR1 is MNHEY and CDR2 SMNVEV (reference sequence). Trimming removed 5 bases from V and 2 bases from J, with 13 bases in between. The CDR3 loop is CASSPRTVGNQPQHF. DNA of the CDR3: TGTGCCAGCAGTCCCCGAACGGTAGGCAATCAGCCCCAGCATTTT.

V and J are TRBV12-5 and TRBJ2-1, with a tentative D call TRBD2 (5 bases). V was shortened by 2 bases and J by 5 bases, with 16 bases between the two germline ends. Germline V gene data show CDR1 as LGHNT and CDR2 as FRNRAP. The CDR3 covers 16 residues. CDR3 nucleotide sequence: TGTGCTAGTGGTTTGTCCGGGGAAAGGGCGGACAATGAGCAGTTCTTC. This codes for CASGLSGERADNEQFF.

Concerning this clonotype: A read error may account for a junction end that differs from germline. V is TRBV5-1 and J is TRBJ2-5; 8 nucleotides match TRBD1. The germline gives CDR1 SGHRS, CDR2 YFSETQ. This CDR3 has 14 residues. The CDR3 here is CASSSGGALNEQYF. The DNA for the CDR3 is TGCGCCAGCAGCTCAGGGGGCGCTCTCAACGAGCAGTATTTC.

Concerning this clonotype: This may be a read error, as it is one base from a much larger clone. This chain connects TRBV2 to TRBJ2-1; no definite D call. Germline V gene data show CDR1 as SNHLY and CDR2 as FYNNEI. The CDR3 is 12 residues long. V lost 2 bases and J 4 bases, leaving 3 bases between the germline ends. CDR3 nucleotides: TGTGCCAGCAGTGAACAGTACAATGAGCAGTTCTTC. Its protein product is CASSEQYNEQFF.

This clonotype was counted a few times. The genes are TRBV9 and TRBJ1-1, with unresolved D. Looked up from germline, CDR1 is SGDLS and CDR2 is YYNGEE. The CDR3 has 14 amino acids. V was shortened by 0 bases and J by 7 bases, with 13 bases between the two germline ends. The CDR3 DNA sequence: TGTGCCAGCAGCGTAGAAATAGGGAGAGGTGAAGCTTTCTTT. The encoded protein is CASSVEIGRGEAFF.

A remark on this clonotype: At one of its ends the junction is not consistent with the germline gene, which may arise from a read error. The CDR3 is CASSPQGAADTDAFF. The CDR3 DNA reads TGTGCCAGCAGTCCTCAGGGGGCGGCTGACACTGACGCTTTCTTT. V usage is TRBV7-2 and J usage is TRBJ1-1, with 8 positions matching TRBD1. The germline V gene has CDR1 SGHTA and CDR2 FQGNSA. The length of the CDR3 is 15 residues.

In its sample, this clonotype was seen a few times. The rearrangement uses TRBV6-5 and TRBJ1-2, with D possibly TRBD1 on 6 matching bases. CDR3 length: 12 residues. Germline V gene lookup returns CDR1 MNHEY and CDR2 SVGAGI. Deletions cut 5 bases from V and 8 bases from J, with 12 bases between. For the CDR3, the DNA is TGTGCCAGCAGTGTACAGGGAGAAGGCTACACCTTC. Encoded protein: CASSVQGEGYTF.

The chain combines TRBV4-1 with TRBJ2-2; D is perhaps TRBD1 or TRBD2 (5 bases each). V lost 5 bases and J 6 bases, leaving 16 bases between the germline ends. This CDR3 contains 15 residues. CDR1 MGHRA and CDR2 YSYEKL come from the germline V gene. The DNA of the CDR3 is TGCGCCAGCAGCGCGCGAGGGGTATCTTCCGGGGAGCTGTTTTTT. Residues: CASSARGVSSGELFF.

The CDR3 DNA reads as TGTGCCAGCAGCGATCTCCTTACTAGGGCCTCCTACAATGAGCAGTACTTC. Protein product: CASSDLLTRASYNEQYF. V gene TRBV7-3 combines with J gene TRBJ2-1; TRBD2 might be the D (5 bases). The assigned J gene may be wrong: the sequence end matches TRBJ2-7 better. Germline V CDR1 and CDR2: SGHTA, FQGTGA. The CDR3 consists of 17 residues.